Listed here are 2 T cell receptor beta chains from one sample, sequenced in a study of cytomegalovirus exposure and HLA in healthy donors. This table comes from immunoSEQ multiplex PCR, and its TCRdb copy is limited to in-frame clones, with some not included. The sample has about 150,000 clones; roughly 90% are singletons. The sample was PBMCs. The origin of the receptors is a man between 18 and 35 years old in good health and CMV-seropositive.

This clone was seen once. CDR3 region: CASSPRDRDQETQYF. The CDR3 bases are TGTGCCAGCAGCCCAAGGGACAGGGACCAAGAGACCCAGTACTTC. The rearrangement uses TRBV7-9 and TRBJ2-5; 9 bases fit TRBD1. CDR3 length: 15 residues. Losses at the gene ends were 5 bases for V and 0 bases for J; bases not matched to a gene: 4. The germline CDR1 and CDR2 sequences are SEHNR and FQNEAQ (reference sequence).

This clone appeared a single time. The chain carries TRBV6-6 and TRBJ1-1, with TRBD1 matching 7 bases. Germline loops: CDR1 MNHNY, CDR2 SVGAGI (reference sequence). This CDR3 is 13 amino acids long. Trimming took 7 bases from V and 1 from J; bases not matched to a gene: 3. The CDR3 here is CASIRQGNTEAFF. CDR3 DNA: TGTGCCAGCATCCGACAGGGGAACACTGAAGCTTTCTTT.